This TCR beta chain originates from a study of cytomegalovirus exposure and HLA in healthy donors. A few counts support this clone. The CDR3 length is 15 residues. Germline CDR1 reads MNHNS; CDR2 reads SASEGT. Trimming cost V 4 bases and J 7 bases, with 14 bases left between them. TCRdb's copy holds only in-frame clones and misses some; the assay was immunoSEQ multiplex PCR. The sample holds some 140,000 clones, roughly four fifths seen once. The V and J genes are TRBV6-1 and TRBJ1-6; no definite D call. Specimen: PBMCs. The TCR sequence derives from a woman aged 25 to 39 in good health and CMV-seronegative. The CDR3 coding sequence is TGTGCCAGCAGTGTTGAGGGTTTAGTGAATTCACCCCTCCACTTT. It yields the protein CASSVEGLVNSPLHF.